This TCR beta chain stems from a study of T cells after yellow fever vaccination. Study-wide context: Fractions low in cell number were prepared with SMART-Seq v4 Ultra Low Input. Study observations and caveats: Booster samples showed a return of most primary-vaccination clones (approximately 96% CD4, approximately 88% CD8). Almost no vaccine-responding clonotypes were detectable in day 0 sorted memory subsets. It was a small share of clonotypes that appeared in both CD4 and CD8 compartments.

In this sample, this clonotype turned up many times. TCRdb reprocessed the 5' RACE reads with MiXCR, giving one entry per CDR3 protein. The table lists around 26,000 distinct CDR3 sequences, approximately 3.2% of them singletons. The trim removed 6 bases at V and 7 bases at J, leaving 11 bases unmatched. There are 15 residues in the CDR3. This TCR was sampled from a man in his late teens or twenties who received the YFV17D yellow fever vaccine. Sequences were derived from PBMCs, either bulk or a sorted T-cell subset (CD4+, CD8+, memory, or dextramer-sorted; not recorded which), sampled more than 40 days after the first yellow fever vaccination. The chain couples TRBV12-3 or TRBV12-4 to TRBJ1-3; 8 nucleotides line up with TRBD1. The DNA of the CDR3 is TGTGCCAGCAGCGAGCAACAGGGGGAGGTTAACACCATATATTTT. This gives the protein CASSEQQGEVNTIYF.